Following are 19 T cell receptor beta chains from one sample sequenced in a study of blood T cell repertoires in COVID-19. Sequencing used immunoSEQ multiplex PCR; TCRdb keeps in-frame clones, though not all of them. The table lists hundreds of thousands of clones, around 91% of them singletons, with 1% in the top ten. Sequencing used PBMCs or T cells enriched from blood (not recorded which). Source of these receptors: a man between 18 and 29 years old who had recovered from COVID-19.

The chain carries TRBV24-1 and TRBJ2-5; 7 nucleotides agree with TRBD2. The CDR3 runs 14 residues. The V gene's germline CDR1 is KGHDR and CDR2 SFDVKD. Trimming took 3 bases from V and 5 from J; bases not matched to a gene: 5. The CDR3 spells CATSDPREGETQYF. The CDR3 DNA sequence: TGTGCCACCAGTGATCCCAGGGAGGGGGAGACCCAGTACTTC.

The gene calls are TRBV25-1 and TRBJ2-3; 8 bases map to TRBD1. Germline lookup yields CDR1 MGHDK and CDR2 SYGVNS. Losses at the gene ends were 5 bases for V and 2 bases for J; bases not matched to a gene: 6. This CDR3 spans 15 amino acids. CDR3: CASSLDRGLTDTQYF. The DNA for the CDR3 is TGTGCCAGCAGTCTCGACAGGGGCCTCACAGATACGCAGTATTTT.

The chain couples TRBV15 to TRBJ2-5; 7 bases align to TRBD1. The CDR3 covers 15 residues. From germline, CDR1 is LNHNV and CDR2 YYDKDF (reference sequence). V was pared by 5 bases and J by 2 bases, with 8 bases of the junction left unmatched. The CDR3 here is CATSVERGHQETQYF. CDR3 nucleotide sequence: TGTGCCACCAGCGTTGAAAGGGGGCATCAAGAGACCCAGTACTTC.

The chain recombines TRBV21-1 with TRBJ1-2. TRBV21-1 is a listed pseudogene. The CDR3 contains 11 residues. CDR3 protein: CASILERGYTF. The DNA of the CDR3 is TGTGCCAGCATCCTAGAGAGGGGCTACACCTTC.

Remarks on this clone: The sample carries other DNA sequences with the same CDR3. The chain employs TRBV18 and TRBJ1-1; D possibly corresponds to TRBD1 (5 bases). CDR1 and CDR2 from the germline V gene are KGHSH and LQKENI. V dropped 5 bases and J dropped 1 base, with 8 bases sitting between them. CDR3 length: 13 amino acids. CDR3 sequence reads: CASSGDRNTEAFF. In DNA form, the CDR3 reads TGTGCCAGCTCAGGTGACAGGAACACTGAAGCTTTCTTT.

The chain joins TRBV18 to TRBJ2-7; TRBD1 is a possible D gene (5 bases). Trimming stripped 6 bases from V and 7 bases from J, with 25 bases between. Germline CDR1 is KGHSH and CDR2 is LQKENI. The CDR3 extends over 16 amino acids. The CDR3 spells CASSPADGQRRWEQYF. The CDR3 DNA sequence: TGTGCCAGCTCCCCTGCGGACGGACAAAGAAGGTGGGAGCAGTACTTC.

The chain couples TRBV28 to TRBJ1-2; D ambiguous. V dropped 2 bases and J dropped 5 bases, with 9 bases sitting between them. The length of the CDR3 is 13 residues. CDR1 is MDHEN, CDR2 SYDVKM, per germline. CDR3 sequence (DNA): TGTGCCAGCAGTTTAATCTCGGGGTATGGCTACACCTTC. Amino acids: CASSLISGYGYTF.

This chain uses TRBV5-1 with TRBJ1-1; D is possibly TRBD1 (5 bases). The CDR3 loop spans 14 amino acids. Deletions cut 0 bases from V and 10 bases from J, with 16 bases between. The V gene's germline CDR1 is SGHRS and CDR2 YFSETQ. The CDR3 sequence: CASSLDLGTGGAFF. The CDR3 coding sequence is TGCGCCAGCAGCTTGGATCTAGGCACCGGGGGAGCTTTCTTT.

The genes are TRBV5-5 and TRBJ2-2; the D is unclear. Germline values: CDR1 SGHKS, CDR2 YYEKEE (reference sequence). V lost 0 bases to trimming and J lost 5 bases, with 5 bases between them. This CDR3 spans 13 amino acids. The CDR3 region has the DNA TGTGCCAGCAGCTTGGCTGTTACCGGGGAGCTGTTTTTT. Residues: CASSLAVTGELFF.

The table lists this clone with a count of one. The chain joins TRBV28 to TRBJ1-3; 7 bases map to TRBD1. This CDR3 has 15 amino acids. The J segment lost 0 bases and the V segment lost 4 bases, leaving 3 bases of the junction unmatched. Per germline, CDR1 MDHEN and CDR2 SYDVKM. CDR3 in DNA: TGTGCCAGCAGTTGGGGGGACAGCTCTGGAAACACCATATATTTT. Residues: CASSWGDSSGNTIYF.

Turning to this clone: A junction end diverges from the germline sequence, so it may reflect a read error. The chain is built from TRBV6-1 and TRBJ2-3; the match to TRBD2 covers 8 bases. The CDR3 runs 15 residues. CDR1 and CDR2 from the germline V gene are MNHNS and SASEGT. The CDR3 spells CASREGTSSTDTQYF. CDR3 nucleotides: TGTGCCAGCAGGGAAGGGACTAGTAGCACAGATACGCAGTATTTT.

The chain carries TRBV5-1 and TRBJ2-3; TRBD2 agrees at 13 bases. Trimming cost V 4 bases and J 1 base; bases outside gene matches: 6. This CDR3 region has 17 residues. The germline gives CDR1 SGHRS, CDR2 YFSETQ. The chain's CDR3 is CASSLRTSGGRTDTQYF. The CDR3, as DNA: TGCGCCAGCAGCCTGCGGACTAGCGGGGGCCGCACAGATACGCAGTATTTT.

Remarks on this clone: The sample holds other DNA sequences that translate to the same CDR3. This chain uses TRBV28 with TRBJ1-1; D gene unclear. V lost 2 bases to trimming and J lost 2 bases, with 9 bases between them. This CDR3 has 14 residues. CDR1 MDHEN and CDR2 SYDVKM come from the germline V gene. CDR3 in amino acids: CASSLLAGNTEAFF. The CDR3 coding sequence is TGTGCCAGCAGTTTACTTGCAGGTAACACTGAAGCTTTCTTT.

This sequence joins TRBV4-2 and TRBJ1-5; D is perhaps TRBD1 (5 bases). The CDR3 loop spans 15 amino acids. CDR1 and CDR2 (germline): LGHNA, YNFKEQ. Trimming pared 0 bases from V and 3 bases from J, leaving 9 bases between. In DNA form, the CDR3 reads TGTGCCAGCAGCCAAGAAGGAGGGGTCAATCAGCCCCAGCATTTT. Its translation: CASSQEGGVNQPQHF.

The chain combines TRBV29-1 with TRBJ1-5; TRBD1 matches at 7 bases. J lost 4 bases, V lost 6 bases, and 6 bases had no gene match. The CDR3 consists of 13 residues. CDR1 SQVTM and CDR2 ANQGSEA come from the germline V gene. CDR3 DNA: TGCAGCGTAAGGAGGGGGCCTAATCAGCCCCAGCATTTT. Encoded protein: CSVRRGPNQPQHF.

The chain uses TRBV28 and TRBJ1-1, with TRBD1 matching over 8 bases. The V segment lost 8 bases and the J segment 5 bases; nucleotides outside the gene matches: 7. This CDR3 spans 13 amino acids. Germline-derived CDR1 and CDR2 are MDHEN and SYDVKM. The CDR3 nucleotides read TGTGCCAGCTACGGACAGGGCTGGACTGAAGCTTTCTTT. Translating gives CASYGQGWTEAFF.

This clone appeared a single time. CDR3 DNA: TGTGCCATCAGGGGACAGGTGGCTTGGGGCTACACCTTC. Translating it yields CAIRGQVAWGYTF. The chain combines TRBV10-3 with TRBJ1-2; 8 bases match TRBD1. The germline V gene encodes CDR1 ENHRY and CDR2 SYGVKD. The V segment lost 6 bases and the J segment 8 bases; nucleotides outside the gene matches: 8. This CDR3 has 13 amino acids.

V usage is TRBV6-4 and J usage is TRBJ2-1; a weak D match, TRBD1 (5 bases). In germline, CDR1 is MRHNA, CDR2 SNTAGT. Trimming removed 2 bases from V and 6 bases from J, with 8 bases in between. The CDR3 extends over 13 amino acids. CDR3 loop: CASSDRGGNEQFF. The DNA for the CDR3 is TGTGCCAGCAGTGACAGGGGCGGCAATGAGCAGTTCTTC.

The chain couples TRBV12-5 to TRBJ2-2, with a possible D match to TRBD1 (5 bases). Germline loops: CDR1 LGHNT, CDR2 FRNRAP. V lost 5 bases and J 4 bases, leaving 14 bases between the germline ends. There are 15 residues in the CDR3. The CDR3 here is CASGLGAESTGELFF. The DNA of the CDR3 is TGTGCTAGTGGTCTTGGGGCCGAATCCACCGGGGAGCTGTTTTTT.